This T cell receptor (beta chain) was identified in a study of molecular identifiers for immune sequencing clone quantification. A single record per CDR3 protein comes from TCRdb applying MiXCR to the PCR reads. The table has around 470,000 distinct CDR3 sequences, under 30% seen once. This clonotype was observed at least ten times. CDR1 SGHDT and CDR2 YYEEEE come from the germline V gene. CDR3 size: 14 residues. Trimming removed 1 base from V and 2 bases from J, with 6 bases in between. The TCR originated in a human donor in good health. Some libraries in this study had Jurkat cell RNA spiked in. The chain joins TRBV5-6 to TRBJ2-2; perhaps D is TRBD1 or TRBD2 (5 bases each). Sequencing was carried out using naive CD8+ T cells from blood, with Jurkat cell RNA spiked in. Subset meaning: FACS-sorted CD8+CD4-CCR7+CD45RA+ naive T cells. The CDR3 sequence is CASSLRDNTGELFF. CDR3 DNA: TGTGCCAGCAGCTTGCGGGACAACACCGGGGAGCTGTTTTTT.